These 9 T cell receptor beta chains share one sample of origin, sequenced in a study of blood T cell repertoires in COVID-19. Here immunoSEQ multiplex PCR was the method, and the copy in TCRdb shows in-frame clones only, minus some. The sample carries roughly 150,000 clones, about 87% recorded once. The sequenced sample consisted of peripheral blood. The receptors shown here come from a woman in her seventies with COVID-19, enrolled during active disease.

The rearrangement links TRBV16 to TRBJ1-5, with TRBD1 identical over 10 bases. CDR3 length: 16 amino acids. V dropped 3 bases and J dropped 7; count of bases not matched to a gene: 9. Germline-derived CDR1 and CDR2 are KGHSY and FQNENV. For the CDR3, the DNA is TGTGCCAGCAGCCAGGCAGGACAGGGGGTCGGGCAGCCCCAGCATTTT. Its protein product is CASSQAGQGVGQPQHF.

The chain carries TRBV5-1 and TRBJ1-1; D remains unclear. CDR1 SGHRS and CDR2 YFSETQ come from the germline V gene. The CDR3 loop spans 17 amino acids. Trimming pared 4 bases from V and 0 bases from J, leaving 19 bases between. The CDR3 region is CASSRGSRTAMNTEAFF. The CDR3 region has the DNA TGCGCCAGCAGCCGAGGGAGCCGGACTGCCATGAACACTGAAGCTTTCTTT.

The rearrangement links TRBV5-6 to TRBJ1-6; maybe TRBD1 (6 bases). CDR1 SGHDT and CDR2 YYEEEE come from the germline V gene. V lost 4 bases and J 8 bases, leaving 16 bases between the germline ends. The CDR3 extends over 15 amino acids. The CDR3 loop is CASSEFRTVHSPLHF. The CDR3 DNA sequence: TGTGCCAGCAGCGAGTTCCGGACAGTTCATTCACCCCTCCACTTT.

The chain has TRBV28 and TRBJ2-1; TRBD2 aligns across 11 bases. V lost 6 bases and J lost 4; bases outside the gene matches: 8. This CDR3 comprises 16 residues. Germline assignment: CDR1 MDHEN and CDR2 SYDVKM. Here the CDR3 reads CASSTSSGGNYNEQFF. The CDR3 DNA reads TGTGCCAGCAGCACCTCTAGCGGGGGGAATTACAATGAGCAGTTCTTC.

The rearrangement uses TRBV5-1 and TRBJ2-7, with TRBD1 matching 11 bases. Germline V gene data show CDR1 as SGHRS and CDR2 as YFSETQ. V gave up 4 bases and J gave up 6 bases; unmatched junction bases: 6. The CDR3 runs 14 residues. The CDR3 nucleotides read TGCGCCAGCAGCATCGGGACAGGGGGAGGCGAGCAGTACTTC. This encodes CASSIGTGGGEQYF.

The V and J genes are TRBV18 and TRBJ2-7; D is possibly TRBD1 (5 bases). Trimming took off 2 bases at V and 2 bases at J, with 7 bases between the two ends. The CDR3 has 13 amino acids. Germline V gene data show CDR1 as KGHSH and CDR2 as LQKENI. The CDR3 region is CASSPGATYEQYF. In DNA form, the CDR3 reads TGTGCCAGCTCACCAGGGGCAACCTACGAGCAGTACTTC.

The V and J genes are TRBV6-5 and TRBJ1-1, with D perhaps TRBD1 (5 bases). The CDR3 runs to 14 residues. The V end was cut by 6 bases, the J end by 3 bases, with 14 bases between. Germline assignment: CDR1 MNHEY and CDR2 SVGAGI. The CDR3 DNA is TGTGCCAGCAGGCCCGGCGGGGGATACACTGAAGCTTTCTTT. It translates to CASRPGGGYTEAFF.

V is TRBV19 and J is TRBJ1-2; tentative D call: TRBD1 (5 bases). This CDR3 contains 13 residues. V lost 10 bases, J lost 5 bases, and 17 bases lay in between. CDR1 is LNHDA, CDR2 SQIVND, per germline (reference sequence). CDR3 DNA sequence: TGTGCCACCTCCGATCGGGGGGAGTATGGCTACACCTTC. Protein sequence: CATSDRGEYGYTF.

V gene TRBV7-7 combines with J gene TRBJ1-3; 7 nucleotides line up with TRBD1. The CDR3 spans 14 residues. The V segment lost 5 bases and the J segment 4 bases; nucleotides outside the gene matches: 5. CDR1 and CDR2 from the germline V gene are SSHAT and FNYEAQ (reference sequence). CDR3 bases: TGTGCCAGCAGCCCTGGGACAGCCGGAAACACCATATATTTT. Residues: CASSPGTAGNTIYF.